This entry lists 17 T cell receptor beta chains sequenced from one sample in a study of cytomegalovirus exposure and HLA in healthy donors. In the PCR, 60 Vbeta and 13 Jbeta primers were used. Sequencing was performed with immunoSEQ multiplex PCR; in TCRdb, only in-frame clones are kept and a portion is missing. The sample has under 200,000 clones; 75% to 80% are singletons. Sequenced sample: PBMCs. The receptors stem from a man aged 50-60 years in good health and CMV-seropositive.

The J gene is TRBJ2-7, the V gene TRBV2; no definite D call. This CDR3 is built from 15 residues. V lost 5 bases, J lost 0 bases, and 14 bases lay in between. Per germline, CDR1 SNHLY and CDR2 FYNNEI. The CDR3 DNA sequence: TGTGCCAGCAGTCCTCCGTCCCTTAGCTCCTACGAGCAGTACTTC. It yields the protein CASSPPSLSSYEQYF.

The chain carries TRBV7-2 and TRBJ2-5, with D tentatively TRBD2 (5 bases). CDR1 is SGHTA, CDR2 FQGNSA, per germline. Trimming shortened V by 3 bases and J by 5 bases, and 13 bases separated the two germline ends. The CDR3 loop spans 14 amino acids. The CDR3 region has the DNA TGTGCCAGCAGCTTGAGGAGAGGCGGGGAGACCCAGTACTTC. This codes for CASSLRRGGETQYF.

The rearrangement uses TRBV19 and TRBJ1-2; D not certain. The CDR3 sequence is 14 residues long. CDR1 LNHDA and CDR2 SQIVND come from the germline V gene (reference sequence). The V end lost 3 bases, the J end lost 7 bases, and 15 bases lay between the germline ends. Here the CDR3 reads CASSIAGRTGGYTF. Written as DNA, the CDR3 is TGTGCCAGTAGTATTGCGGGTCGGACCGGTGGCTACACCTTC.

Here the CDR3 reads CATSSPLAEQFF. CDR3 DNA: TGTGCCACCAGCAGCCCCCTAGCGGAGCAGTTCTTC. This chain uses TRBV15 with TRBJ2-1, with a tentative D call TRBD2 (6 bases). V dropped 3 bases and J dropped 10 bases, with 10 bases sitting between them. Germline CDR1 and CDR2: LNHNV and YYDKDF (reference sequence). The CDR3 consists of 12 residues.

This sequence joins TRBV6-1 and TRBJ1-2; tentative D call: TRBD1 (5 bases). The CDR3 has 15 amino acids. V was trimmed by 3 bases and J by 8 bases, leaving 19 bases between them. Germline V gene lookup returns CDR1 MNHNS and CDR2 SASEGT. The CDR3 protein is CASSEGQGLTRGYTF. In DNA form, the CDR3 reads TGTGCCAGCAGTGAGGGGCAAGGCTTAACAAGAGGCTACACCTTC.

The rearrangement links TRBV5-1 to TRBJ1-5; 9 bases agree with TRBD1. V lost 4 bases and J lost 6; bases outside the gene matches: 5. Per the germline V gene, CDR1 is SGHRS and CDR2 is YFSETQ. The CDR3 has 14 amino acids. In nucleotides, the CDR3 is TGCGCCAGCAGCCCGGGACAGGGTCGTCAGCCCCAGCATTTT. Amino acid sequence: CASSPGQGRQPQHF.

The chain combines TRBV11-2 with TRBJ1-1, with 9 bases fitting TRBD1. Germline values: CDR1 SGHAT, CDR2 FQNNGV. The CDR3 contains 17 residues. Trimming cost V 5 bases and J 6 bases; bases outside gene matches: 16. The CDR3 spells CASSPELWDREFSEAFF. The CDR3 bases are TGTGCCAGCAGCCCTGAGCTTTGGGACAGGGAGTTTTCTGAAGCTTTCTTT.

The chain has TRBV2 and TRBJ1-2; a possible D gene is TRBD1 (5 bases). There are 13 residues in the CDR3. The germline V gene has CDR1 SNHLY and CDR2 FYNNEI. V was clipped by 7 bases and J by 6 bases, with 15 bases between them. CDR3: CASNLPGGDGYTF. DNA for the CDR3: TGTGCCAGCAACCTTCCGGGGGGAGATGGCTACACCTTC.

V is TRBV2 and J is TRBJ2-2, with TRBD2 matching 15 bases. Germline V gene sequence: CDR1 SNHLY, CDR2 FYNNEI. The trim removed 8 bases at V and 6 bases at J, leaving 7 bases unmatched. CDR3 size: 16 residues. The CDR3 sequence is CASGLAGGPSAGELFF. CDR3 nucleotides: TGTGCCAGCGGACTAGCGGGGGGGCCCTCAGCCGGGGAGCTGTTTTTT.

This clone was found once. The CDR3, as DNA: TGTGCCAGCAGCCCCCCGGACAGGACTAACTATGGCTACACCTTC. It encodes CASSPPDRTNYGYTF. V gene TRBV9 combines with J gene TRBJ1-2; 7 bases map to TRBD1. Germline trimming cut 4 bases from V and 0 bases from J; bases unmatched to any gene: 6. The germline CDR1 and CDR2 sequences are SGDLS and YYNGEE. CDR3 length equals 15 residues.

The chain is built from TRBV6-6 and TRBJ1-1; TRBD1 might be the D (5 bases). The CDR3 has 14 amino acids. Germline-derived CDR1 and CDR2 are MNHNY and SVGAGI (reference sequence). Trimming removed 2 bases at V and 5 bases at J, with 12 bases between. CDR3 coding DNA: TGTGCCAGCAGTTACCCAGGGAAGGTGACTGAAGCTTTCTTT. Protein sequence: CASSYPGKVTEAFF.

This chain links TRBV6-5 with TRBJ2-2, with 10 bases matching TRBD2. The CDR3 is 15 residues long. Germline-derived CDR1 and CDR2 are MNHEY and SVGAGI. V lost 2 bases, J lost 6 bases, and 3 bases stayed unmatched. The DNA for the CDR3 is TGTGCCAGCAGTTACACCAGCGGGGGGGCCGGGGAGCTGTTTTTT. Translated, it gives CASSYTSGGAGELFF.

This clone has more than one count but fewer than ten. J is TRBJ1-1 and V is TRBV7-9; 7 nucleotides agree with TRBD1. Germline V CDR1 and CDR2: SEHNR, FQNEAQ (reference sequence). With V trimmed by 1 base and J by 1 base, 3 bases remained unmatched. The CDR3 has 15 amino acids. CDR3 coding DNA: TGTGCCAGCAGCTTAGGGGACAGAACGAACACTGAAGCTTTCTTT. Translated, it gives CASSLGDRTNTEAFF.

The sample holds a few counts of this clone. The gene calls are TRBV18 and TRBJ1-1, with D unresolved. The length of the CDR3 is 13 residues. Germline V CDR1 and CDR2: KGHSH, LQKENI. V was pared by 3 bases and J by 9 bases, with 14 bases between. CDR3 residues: CASSPSEADKAFF. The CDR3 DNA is TGTGCCAGCTCACCTTCGGAGGCAGATAAAGCTTTCTTT.

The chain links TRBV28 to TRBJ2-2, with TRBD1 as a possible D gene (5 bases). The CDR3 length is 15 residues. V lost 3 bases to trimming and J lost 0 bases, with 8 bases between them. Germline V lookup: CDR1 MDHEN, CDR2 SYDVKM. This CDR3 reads CASSFKQANTGELFF. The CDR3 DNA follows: TGTGCCAGCAGTTTTAAACAGGCGAACACCGGGGAGCTGTTTTTT.

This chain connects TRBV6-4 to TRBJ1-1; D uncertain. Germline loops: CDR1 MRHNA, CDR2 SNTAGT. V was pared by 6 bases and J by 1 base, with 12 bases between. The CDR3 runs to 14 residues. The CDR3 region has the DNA TGTGCCAGCAGCTCCGGATCAGGGAACACTGAAGCTTTCTTT. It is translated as CASSSGSGNTEAFF.

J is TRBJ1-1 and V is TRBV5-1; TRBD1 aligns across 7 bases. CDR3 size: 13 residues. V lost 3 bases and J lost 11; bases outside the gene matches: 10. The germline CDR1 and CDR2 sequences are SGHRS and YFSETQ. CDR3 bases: TGCGCCAGCAGCTCCGTAAGACAGGGAAGGGCTTTCTTT. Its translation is CASSSVRQGRAFF.